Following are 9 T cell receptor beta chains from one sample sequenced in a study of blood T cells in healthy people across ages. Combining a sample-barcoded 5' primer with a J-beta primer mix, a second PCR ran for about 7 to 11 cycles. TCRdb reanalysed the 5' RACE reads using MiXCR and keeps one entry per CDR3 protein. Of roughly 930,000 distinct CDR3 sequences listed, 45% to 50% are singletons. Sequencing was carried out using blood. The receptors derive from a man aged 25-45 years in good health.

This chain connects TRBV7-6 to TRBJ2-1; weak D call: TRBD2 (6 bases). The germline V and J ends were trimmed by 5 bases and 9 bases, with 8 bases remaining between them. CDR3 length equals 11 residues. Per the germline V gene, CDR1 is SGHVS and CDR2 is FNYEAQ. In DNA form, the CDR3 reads TGTGCCAGCAGCGAAGCGGGTGAGCAGTTCTTC. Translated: CASSEAGEQFF.

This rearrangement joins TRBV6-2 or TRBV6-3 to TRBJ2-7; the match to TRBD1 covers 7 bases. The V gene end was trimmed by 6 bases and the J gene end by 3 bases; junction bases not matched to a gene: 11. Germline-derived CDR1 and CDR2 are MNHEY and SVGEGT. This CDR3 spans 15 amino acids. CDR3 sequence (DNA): TGTGCCAGCAGCGACAGACAGGGCTTAGGCTACGAGCAGTACTTC. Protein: CASSDRQGLGYEQYF.

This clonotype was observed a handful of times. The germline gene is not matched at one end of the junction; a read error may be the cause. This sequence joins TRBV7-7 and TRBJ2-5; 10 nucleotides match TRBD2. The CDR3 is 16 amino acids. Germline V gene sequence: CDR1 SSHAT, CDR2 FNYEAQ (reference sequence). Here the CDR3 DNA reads TGTGCTAGCAGCTTAGGAAGCGGGGGGGCGTCAGAGACCCAGTACTTC. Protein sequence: CASSLGSGGASETQYF.

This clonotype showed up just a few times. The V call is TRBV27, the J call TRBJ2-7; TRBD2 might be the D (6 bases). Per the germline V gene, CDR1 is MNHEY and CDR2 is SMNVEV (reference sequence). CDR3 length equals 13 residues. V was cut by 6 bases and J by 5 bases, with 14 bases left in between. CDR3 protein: CASSLTWEDEQYF. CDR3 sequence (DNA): TGTGCCAGCAGCTTAACGTGGGAGGACGAGCAGTACTTC.

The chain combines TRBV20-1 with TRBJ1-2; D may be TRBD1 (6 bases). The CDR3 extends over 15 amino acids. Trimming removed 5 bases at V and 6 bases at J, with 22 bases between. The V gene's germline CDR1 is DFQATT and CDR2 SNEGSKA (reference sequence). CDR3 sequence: CSAYPGQPKLHGYTF. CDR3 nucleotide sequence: TGCAGTGCTTACCCTGGACAGCCGAAACTCCATGGCTACACCTTC.

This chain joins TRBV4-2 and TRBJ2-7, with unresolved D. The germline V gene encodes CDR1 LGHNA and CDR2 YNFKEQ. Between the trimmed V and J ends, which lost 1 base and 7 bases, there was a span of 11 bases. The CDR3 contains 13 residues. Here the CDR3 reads CASSQGLPREQYF. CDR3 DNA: TGTGCCAGCAGCCAAGGACTCCCACGGGAGCAGTACTTC.

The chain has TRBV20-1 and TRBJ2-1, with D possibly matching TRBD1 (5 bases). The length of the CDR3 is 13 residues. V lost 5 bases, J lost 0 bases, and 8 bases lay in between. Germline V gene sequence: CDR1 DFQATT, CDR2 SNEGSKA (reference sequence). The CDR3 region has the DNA TGCAGTGCTGACAGTAGCTCCTACAATGAGCAGTTCTTC. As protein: CSADSSSYNEQFF.

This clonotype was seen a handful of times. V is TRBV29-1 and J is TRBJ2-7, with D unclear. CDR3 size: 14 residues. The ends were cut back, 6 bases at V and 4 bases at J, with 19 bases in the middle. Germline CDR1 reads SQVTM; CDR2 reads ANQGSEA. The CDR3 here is CSVATRVGEYEQYF. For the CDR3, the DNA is TGCAGCGTGGCAACAAGAGTTGGGGAATACGAGCAGTACTTC.

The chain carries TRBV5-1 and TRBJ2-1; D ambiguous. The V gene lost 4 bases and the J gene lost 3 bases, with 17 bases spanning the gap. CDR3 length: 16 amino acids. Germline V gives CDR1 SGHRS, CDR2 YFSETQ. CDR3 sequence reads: CASSLSQVGFYNEQFF. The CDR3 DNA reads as TGCGCCAGCAGCCTCTCCCAGGTCGGGTTCTACAATGAGCAGTTCTTC. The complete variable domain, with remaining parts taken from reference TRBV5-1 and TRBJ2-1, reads KAGVTQTPRYLIKTRGQQVTLSCSPISGHRSVSWYQQTPGQGLQFLFEYFSETQRNKGNFPGRFSGRQFSNSRSEMNVSTLELGDSALYLCASSLSQVGFYNEQFFGPGTRLTVL.